Each of the 22 T cell receptor beta chains below was sequenced from the same sample in a study of blood T cell repertoires in COVID-19. The table came from immunoSEQ multiplex PCR; TCRdb's copy has only in-frame clones and leaves some out. The table lists roughly 410,000 clones, more than 70% of them singletons, with 2% to 2.5% in the top ten. Sequencing was done on a sample of peripheral blood. These receptors all stem from a woman aged 55-70 years with COVID-19, enrolled during active disease.

The chain employs TRBV5-1 and TRBJ1-1; D unclear. Germline CDR1 SGHRS, CDR2 YFSETQ. The V and J ends lost 2 bases and 3 bases respectively, with 8 bases between them. This CDR3 spans 13 amino acids. For the CDR3, the DNA is TGCGCCAGCAGCTTTGCCCAGGACACTGAAGCTTTCTTT. Its translation: CASSFAQDTEAFF.

The genes are TRBV6-5 and TRBJ1-5, with TRBD1 matching over 7 bases. The CDR3 is 14 amino acids. Per the germline V gene, CDR1 is MNHEY and CDR2 is SVGAGI. V was pared by 8 bases and J by 5 bases, with 9 bases of the junction left unmatched. CDR3 loop: CASDRATPHQPQHF. DNA of the CDR3: TGTGCCAGCGACAGGGCGACCCCTCATCAGCCCCAGCATTTT.

DNA for the CDR3: TGCGCCAGCAGCTCAGGGTACGGCGGGGAGCTGTTTTTT. Translated: CASSSGYGGELFF. The chain employs TRBV5-1 and TRBJ2-2; a possible D gene is TRBD1 (5 bases). Germline values: CDR1 SGHRS, CDR2 YFSETQ. The CDR3 sequence is 13 residues long. With 3 bases removed from V and 7 bases from J, the gap between germline ends came to 10 bases. Complete variable domain (other parts from reference TRBV5-1 and TRBJ2-2): KAGVTQTPRYLIKTRGQQVTLSCSPISGHRSVSWYQQTPGQGLQFLFEYFSETQRNKGNFPGRFSGRQFSNSRSEMNVSTLELGDSALYLCASSSGYGGELFFGEGSRLTVL.

This chain connects TRBV3-1 (or the pseudogene TRBV3-2) to TRBJ2-2; TRBD1 matches at 8 bases. J lost 6 bases, V lost 4 bases, and 13 bases had no gene match. The CDR3 covers 17 residues. Germline loops: CDR1 LGHDT, CDR2 YNNKEL (reference sequence). This chain's CDR3 is CASSPQGRTGRAGELFF. The CDR3 nucleotides read TGTGCCAGCAGCCCACAAGGGAGGACAGGGCGGGCCGGGGAGCTGTTTTTT.

The genes are TRBV6-5 and TRBJ1-4; no clear D. With 0 bases removed from V and 8 bases from J, the gap between germline ends came to 10 bases. The CDR3 consists of 14 residues. Germline V gene lookup returns CDR1 MNHEY and CDR2 SVGAGI. The CDR3 DNA reads TGTGCCAGCAGTTACTCGTGGGAGGTGGAAAAACTGTTTTTT. It yields the protein CASSYSWEVEKLFF.

The V and J genes are TRBV19 and TRBJ2-1; weak D call: TRBD1 (5 bases). CDR1 is LNHDA, CDR2 SQIVND, per germline (reference sequence). V lost 10 bases and J 6 bases, leaving 22 bases between the germline ends. The CDR3 runs 15 residues. The DNA of the CDR3 is TGTGCCACGGACATTGTGGTCCTGATCCGCAATGAGCAGTTCTTC. Translating gives CATDIVVLIRNEQFF.

This sequence joins TRBV4-1 and TRBJ1-3, with a possible D match to TRBD1 (6 bases). The germline CDR1 and CDR2 sequences are MGHRA and YSYEKL. The CDR3 has 18 amino acids. Trimming removed 6 bases from V and 4 bases from J, with 25 bases in between. The CDR3 DNA follows: TGCGCCAGCAGACCACTCCCTGGACAGAAAGGAGTAGGAAACACCATATATTTT. Encoded protein: CASRPLPGQKGVGNTIYF.

The chain carries TRBV7-6 and TRBJ2-3, with 14 bases fitting TRBD2. Germline V gene data show CDR1 as SGHVS and CDR2 as FNYEAQ. There are 16 residues in the CDR3. Trimming took 4 bases from V and 5 from J; bases not matched to a gene: 5. CDR3 in DNA: TGTGCCAGCAGCTCGGGACTAGCGGGGGCCGTAGATACGCAGTATTTT. As protein: CASSSGLAGAVDTQYF.

This chain uses TRBV7-6 with TRBJ1-1, with 9 bases lining up with TRBD1. The CDR3 spans 12 residues. CDR1 is SGHVS and CDR2 is FNYEAQ in the germline V gene. With 4 bases clipped from V and 11 bases from J, the junction kept 5 bases outside the gene matches. Written as DNA, the CDR3 is TGTGCCAGCAGCTCACGGACAGGGGTGGCTTTCTTT. Translated, it gives CASSSRTGVAFF.

The rearrangement joins TRBV9 to TRBJ2-3; maybe TRBD2 (6 bases). Per germline, CDR1 SGDLS and CDR2 YYNGEE. Between the trimmed V and J ends, which lost 0 bases and 7 bases, there was a span of 21 bases. CDR3 length equals 17 residues. As DNA, the CDR3 is TGTGCCAGCAGCGTAGCTACTAGGAGCGCGGGGTCATATACGCAGTATTTT. Translating it yields CASSVATRSAGSYTQYF.

CDR3 DNA: TGTGCCAGTAGTCCAACGACAAGCTATGGCTACACCTTC. Its protein is CASSPTTSYGYTF. V usage is TRBV19 and J usage is TRBJ1-2; the D is unclear. CDR3 length: 13 residues. Germline V gives CDR1 LNHDA, CDR2 SQIVND (reference sequence). V was trimmed by 5 bases and J by 4 bases, leaving 11 bases between them.

A remark on this clone: Other DNA sequences in this specimen translate into the identical CDR3. This sequence joins TRBV7-2 and TRBJ1-5, with TRBD1 as a possible D gene (5 bases). This CDR3 spans 16 amino acids. Between the trimmed V and J ends, which lost 2 bases and 1 base, there was a span of 12 bases. From germline, CDR1 is SGHTA and CDR2 FQGNSA. This chain's CDR3 is CASSLSAGRSNQPQHF. CDR3 bases: TGTGCCAGCAGCTTATCAGCGGGACGGAGCAATCAGCCCCAGCATTTT.

On this clone itself: The sample holds other DNA sequences that translate to the same CDR3. J is TRBJ1-1 and V is TRBV5-1, with TRBD1 identical over 9 bases. After removal of 3 bases from V and 0 bases from J, the junction contained 3 bases not matched to a gene. Germline CDR1 and CDR2: SGHRS and YFSETQ. The CDR3 spans 15 residues. CDR3 DNA: TGCGCCAGCAGCTCGGGGACAGGGATGAACACTGAAGCTTTCTTT. Translation gives CASSSGTGMNTEAFF.

This rearrangement joins TRBV28 to TRBJ2-2; 8 positions match TRBD1. The CDR3 consists of 13 residues. Germline CDR1 MDHEN, CDR2 SYDVKM. Germline trimming cut 6 bases from V and 3 bases from J; bases unmatched to any gene: 0. This CDR3 reads CASSRGHTGELFF. The CDR3 DNA sequence: TGTGCCAGCAGCAGGGGGCACACCGGGGAGCTGTTTTTT. The variable domain in full, completed from reference TRBV28 and TRBJ2-2, reads DVKVTQSSRYLVKRTGEKVFLECVQDMDHENMFWYRQDPGLGLRLIYFSYDVKMKEKGDIPEGYSVSREKKERFSLILESASTNQTSMYLCASSRGHTGELFFGEGSRLTVL.

The V gene is TRBV5-1, the J gene TRBJ1-1; 7 nucleotides align to TRBD1. The V segment lost 4 bases and the J segment 4 bases; nucleotides outside the gene matches: 7. The length of the CDR3 is 14 residues. Looked up from germline, CDR1 is SGHRS and CDR2 is YFSETQ. CDR3 in amino acids: CASSSITGATEAFF. Here the CDR3 DNA reads TGCGCCAGCAGCAGTATAACAGGGGCCACTGAAGCTTTCTTT.

The chain employs TRBV2 and TRBJ1-2, with 7 bases lining up with TRBD1. This CDR3 is 15 amino acids long. CDR1 and CDR2 from the germline V gene are SNHLY and FYNNEI. V gave up 7 bases and J gave up 0 bases; unmatched junction bases: 8. CDR3 sequence reads: CASKRDRATNYGYTF. DNA for the CDR3: TGTGCCAGCAAGAGAGACAGGGCCACTAACTATGGCTACACCTTC. Based on the CDR3 plus reference TRBV2 and TRBJ1-2, the full variable domain is EPEVTQTPSHQVTQMGQEVILRCVPISNHLYFYWYRQILGQKVEFLVSFYNNEISEKSEIFDDQFSVERPDGSNFTLKIRSTKLEDSAMYFCASKRDRATNYGYTFGSGTRLTVV.

CDR3 sequence: CASSPRQGGSPLHF. CDR3 sequence (DNA): TGCGCCAGCAGCCCTCGACAGGGAGGTTCACCCCTCCACTTT. The chain links TRBV5-1 to TRBJ1-6; TRBD1 matches at 7 bases. CDR3 length: 14 amino acids. Losses at the gene ends were 4 bases for V and 9 bases for J; bases not matched to a gene: 7. Germline V gives CDR1 SGHRS, CDR2 YFSETQ.

V is TRBV25-1 and J is TRBJ2-2; 8 bases fit TRBD1. The CDR3 runs 16 residues. The V and J ends lost 8 bases and 5 bases, in that order; junction bases with no gene match: 13. Germline V CDR1 and CDR2: MGHDK, SYGVNS. CDR3 sequence (DNA): TGTGCCAGCGGACGGGGGCAGGGGGCGCGGACCGGGGAGCTGTTTTTT. Encoded protein: CASGRGQGARTGELFF.

The chain has TRBV5-8 and TRBJ1-1; D remains ambiguous. Looked up from germline, CDR1 is SGHTS and CDR2 is YDEGEE. The germline V and J ends were trimmed by 4 bases and 0 bases, with 22 bases remaining between them. This CDR3 spans 18 amino acids. CDR3 coding DNA: TGTGCCAGCAGCCCTCGTTTGGGCAGTCCCTCTTTGAACACTGAAGCTTTCTTT. The encoded protein is CASSPRLGSPSLNTEAFF.

The gene calls are TRBV5-1 and TRBJ1-2; D is unclear. CDR3 length: 13 amino acids. V lost 3 bases and J 8 bases, leaving 14 bases between the germline ends. CDR1 SGHRS and CDR2 YFSETQ come from the germline V gene. The CDR3: CASSYDSGGGYTF. DNA for the CDR3: TGCGCCAGCAGCTACGATTCAGGAGGAGGCTACACCTTC.

CDR3 loop: CASSFLGGSGASPLHF. The CDR3 DNA follows: TGTGCCAGCAGCTTCCTCGGGGGGTCAGGGGCTTCACCCCTCCACTTT. V and J are TRBV7-9 and TRBJ1-6, with a tentative D call TRBD1 (6 bases). CDR1 is SEHNR, CDR2 FQNEAQ, per germline (reference sequence). CDR3 length: 16 amino acids. The V and J ends lost 3 bases and 9 bases respectively, with 18 bases between them.

The J gene is TRBJ1-2, the V gene TRBV10-3; 9 bases align to TRBD1. Germline trimming cut 2 bases from V and 0 bases from J; bases unmatched to any gene: 4. CDR1 and CDR2 from the germline V gene are ENHRY and SYGVKD. This CDR3 is built from 16 residues. CDR3 nucleotide sequence: TGTGCCATCAGTGAGGACGGGACAGGGACTAACTATGGCTACACCTTC. Translation: CAISEDGTGTNYGYTF.